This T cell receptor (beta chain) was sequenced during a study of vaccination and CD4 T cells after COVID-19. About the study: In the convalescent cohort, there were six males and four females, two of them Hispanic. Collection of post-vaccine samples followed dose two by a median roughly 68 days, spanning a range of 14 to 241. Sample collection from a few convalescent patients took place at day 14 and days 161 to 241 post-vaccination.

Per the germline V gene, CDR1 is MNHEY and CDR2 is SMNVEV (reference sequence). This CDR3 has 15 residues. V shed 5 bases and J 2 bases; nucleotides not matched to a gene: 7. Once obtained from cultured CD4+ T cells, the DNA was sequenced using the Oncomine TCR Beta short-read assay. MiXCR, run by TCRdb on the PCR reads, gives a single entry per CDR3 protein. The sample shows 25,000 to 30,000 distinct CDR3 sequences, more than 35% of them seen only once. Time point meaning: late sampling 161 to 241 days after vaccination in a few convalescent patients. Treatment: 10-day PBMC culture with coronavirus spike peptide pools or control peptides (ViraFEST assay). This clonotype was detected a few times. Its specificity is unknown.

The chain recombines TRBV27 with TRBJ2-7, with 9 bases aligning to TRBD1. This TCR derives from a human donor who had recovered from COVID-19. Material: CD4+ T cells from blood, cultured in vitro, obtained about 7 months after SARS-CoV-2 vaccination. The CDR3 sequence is CASSLRDRAPYEQYF. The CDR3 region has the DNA TGTGCCAGCAGTCTCCGGGACAGGGCTCCCTACGAGCAGTACTTC.